The clone carrying this T cell receptor (beta chain) has more than one count but fewer than ten. These data are taken from a study of cytomegalovirus exposure and HLA in healthy donors. The PCR employed 60 Vbeta primers together with 13 Jbeta primers. TCRdb's copy holds only in-frame clones and misses some; the assay was immunoSEQ multiplex PCR. The sample contains about 150,000 clones, around 79% of which appear only once. Sequencing was done on a sample of PBMCs. This sequence originates from a middle-aged man in good health and CMV-seropositive.

The DNA of the CDR3 is TGTGCCAGCAGACCACCGGTCCGTTACGATGAGCAGTTCTTC. Translating it yields CASRPPVRYDEQFF. The chain employs TRBV28 and TRBJ2-1; unclear D gene. V was shortened by 6 bases and J by 8 bases, with 17 bases between the two germline ends. CDR3 length: 14 residues. Looked up from germline, CDR1 is MDHEN and CDR2 is SYDVKM.